The next 22 T cell receptor beta chains were all read from a single sample in a study of T cells in Graves' hyperthyroidism and ophthalmopathy. RNA transcripts served as the template for amplifying TCR beta CDR3 regions. Primed by the HTBI set, a first-round RT-PCR was run on the TCR CDR3. TCRdb re-called the multiplex PCR reads through MiXCR, storing one row per CDR3 protein. The table has about 610,000 distinct CDR3 sequences, approximately 15% seen once; the top ten hold approximately 4.2%. The sequenced material came from blood. These receptors were taken from a woman aged 40-49 years with Graves' ophthalmopathy.

This clonotype was counted many times. V and J are TRBV29-1 and TRBJ2-7, with no clear D. Germline V gene sequence: CDR1 SQVTM, CDR2 ANQGSEA. The CDR3 sequence is 13 residues long. V lost 1 base, J lost 1 base, and 8 bases lay in between. The CDR3 reads CSVEGERSYEQYF. CDR3 sequence (DNA): TGCAGCGTTGAAGGTGAAAGGTCCTACGAGCAGTACTTC.

On this clonotype itself: A much bigger clone sits one base away, suggesting this may be a read error. The chain links TRBV10-3 to TRBJ2-2; weak D call: TRBD2 (6 bases). This CDR3 spans 15 amino acids. The germline CDR1 and CDR2 sequences are ENHRY and SYGVKD. The V end was cut by 6 bases, the J end by 6 bases, with 17 bases between. CDR3 sequence (DNA): TGTGCCATCAGAGCCCAACGACCGGGGGCCGGGGAGCTGTTTTTT. This sequence encodes CAIRAQRPGAGELFF.

This clonotype has at least ten counts. The V call is TRBV3-1, the J call TRBJ2-6, with D hard to call. This CDR3 is 15 amino acids long. V lost 4 bases and J lost 2, with 9 bases in between. The germline gives CDR1 LGHDT, CDR2 YNNKEL (reference sequence). CDR3 sequence (DNA): TGTGCCAGCAGCCCCGGACCGGCTGGGGCCAACGTCCTGACTTTC. Its protein is CASSPGPAGANVLTF.

This clonotype occurred many times. The chain joins TRBV12-3 or TRBV12-4 to TRBJ2-5; 10 bases are shared with TRBD1. The CDR3 consists of 16 residues. After removal of 3 bases from V and 2 bases from J, the junction contained 6 bases not matched to a gene. The CDR3 region is CASSFTGTGAQETQYF. CDR3 nucleotide sequence: TGTGCCAGCAGTTTCACCGGGACAGGGGCTCAAGAGACCCAGTACTTC.

Many counts were recorded for this clonotype. The chain links TRBV12-3 or TRBV12-4 to TRBJ2-7; D possibly corresponds to TRBD1 (5 bases). The CDR3 is 14 residues long. V was cut by 5 bases and J by 4 bases, with 15 bases left in between. This CDR3 is CASSLQGEIYEQYF. The CDR3 nucleotides read TGTGCCAGCAGTCTTCAGGGCGAAATTTACGAGCAGTACTTC.

Many counts were recorded for this clonotype. This chain joins TRBV12-3 or TRBV12-4 and TRBJ2-2; D not resolved. The ends were cut back, 6 bases at V and 3 bases at J, with 5 bases in the middle. The length of the CDR3 is 12 residues. For the CDR3, the DNA is TGTGCCAGCAGATCGGACACCGGGGAGCTGTTTTTT. Translated: CASRSDTGELFF.

The chain carries TRBV9 and TRBJ1-1; D gene uncertain. Per the germline V gene, CDR1 is SGDLS and CDR2 is YYNGEE. The ends were cut back, 0 bases at V and 4 bases at J, with 10 bases in the middle. The CDR3 is 14 residues long. The CDR3 region has the DNA TGTGCCAGCAGCGTAGTATCTCGCGGCACTGAAGCTTTCTTT. It specifies CASSVVSRGTEAFF.

The sample holds a few counts of this clonotype. The rearrangement joins TRBV11-1 to TRBJ2-6; D is possibly TRBD1 (5 bases). Trimming shortened V by 0 bases and J by 0 bases, and 12 bases separated the two germline ends. The CDR3 runs 18 residues. CDR1 is SGHAT, CDR2 FQDESV, per germline (reference sequence). Here the CDR3 DNA reads TGTGCCAGCAGCTTAGCTCCAGGGAAGGGCTCTGGGGCCAACGTCCTGACTTTC. Protein: CASSLAPGKGSGANVLTF.

In this sample, this clonotype turned up many times. This chain uses TRBV3-1 with TRBJ2-5, with D uncertain. V was cut by 0 bases and J by 0 bases, with 17 bases left in between. The CDR3 consists of 18 residues. The germline V gene encodes CDR1 LGHDT and CDR2 YNNKEL (reference sequence). The CDR3 loop is CASSQDGTLTSYQETQYF. The CDR3, as DNA: TGTGCCAGCAGCCAAGATGGCACCCTAACCTCGTACCAAGAGACCCAGTACTTC.

Many counts were recorded for this clonotype. This chain joins TRBV28 and TRBJ2-7; D gene ambiguous. Deletions cut 5 bases from V and 7 bases from J, with 18 bases between. There are 14 residues in the CDR3. Germline CDR1 is MDHEN and CDR2 is SYDVKM. In DNA form, the CDR3 reads TGTGCCAGCAGTCCCCTATTCGATCCTGGTGAGCAGTACTTC. As protein: CASSPLFDPGEQYF.

This clonotype was counted between two and nine times. DNA of the CDR3: TGTGCCAGCAGCCAAGGTGGTATCTCCCGCTACGAGCAGTACTTC. It codes for CASSQGGISRYEQYF. The chain recombines TRBV4-2 with TRBJ2-7; D is uncertain. V lost 1 base to trimming and J lost 3 bases, with 13 bases between them. Germline assignment: CDR1 LGHNA and CDR2 YNFKEQ. This CDR3 has 15 amino acids.

The chain carries TRBV11-2 and TRBJ2-5, with 8 bases identical to TRBD1. Per germline, CDR1 SGHAT and CDR2 FQNNGV. The CDR3 is 17 amino acids. The J segment lost 3 bases and the V segment lost 1 base, leaving 10 bases of the junction unmatched. The CDR3 nucleotides read TGTGCCAGCAGCTTAGTTGGGGGCCGGGACAGGAAAGAGACCCAGTACTTC. Residues: CASSLVGGRDRKETQYF.

The V and J genes are TRBV6-1 and TRBJ1-2; 11 nucleotides line up with TRBD1. Trimming took 2 bases from V and 4 from J; bases not matched to a gene: 6. The germline V gene has CDR1 MNHNS and CDR2 SASEGT. This CDR3 contains 16 residues. The CDR3 region is CASSESGTGGSYGYTF. The CDR3 DNA follows: TGTGCCAGCAGTGAATCCGGGACAGGGGGTTCCTATGGCTACACCTTC.

This clonotype was detected a few times. The chain uses TRBV12-3 or TRBV12-4 and TRBJ2-7, with 7 bases fitting TRBD1. This CDR3 is 15 amino acids long. V lost 6 bases and J lost 4; bases outside the gene matches: 12. The CDR3 sequence: CASSTGTAHPYEQYF. CDR3 nucleotide sequence: TGTGCCAGCAGCACCGGGACAGCTCACCCTTACGAGCAGTACTTC.

This clonotype has just a few counts. The chain joins TRBV7-9 to TRBJ2-4, with D maybe TRBD2 (6 bases). The CDR3 sequence is 14 residues long. CDR1 and CDR2 (germline): SEHNR, FQNEAQ (reference sequence). V lost 5 bases and J lost 6, with 14 bases in between. CDR3: CASSPKDGGNIQYF. The CDR3 DNA reads TGTGCCAGCAGCCCGAAGGACGGGGGAAACATTCAGTACTTC.

This clonotype was detected only once. V usage is TRBV6-1 and J usage is TRBJ2-7; tentatively, D is TRBD1 (5 bases). The V gene's germline CDR1 is MNHNS and CDR2 SASEGT. V lost 0 bases and J 6 bases, leaving 15 bases between the germline ends. The CDR3 sequence is 15 residues long. In nucleotides, the CDR3 is TGTGCCAGCAGTGAAGCAGGGGTAAGGGCCCTCGAGCAGTACTTC. Protein sequence: CASSEAGVRALEQYF.

Many counts were recorded for this clonotype. The genes are TRBV6-1 and TRBJ2-2; TRBD2 matches at 14 bases. With 6 bases clipped from V and 6 bases from J, the junction kept 0 bases outside the gene matches. The germline V gene has CDR1 MNHNS and CDR2 SASEGT. This CDR3 spans 14 amino acids. The CDR3: CASRGLAGAGELFF. The CDR3 bases are TGTGCCAGCAGGGGACTAGCGGGAGCCGGGGAGCTGTTTTTT.

There are many counts of this clonotype. The chain links TRBV28 to TRBJ1-2; perhaps TRBD1 as D (6 bases). This CDR3 is 13 amino acids long. Germline CDR1 and CDR2: MDHEN and SYDVKM. CDR3 nucleotide sequence: TGTGCTAGCTCCGACGGGGGCCGTTGGGGCTACACCTTC. This sequence encodes CASSDGGRWGYTF.

In its sample, this clonotype was seen a few times. The chain uses TRBV12-5 and TRBJ2-2; 8 nucleotides agree with TRBD2. CDR3 length: 15 residues. Per the germline V gene, CDR1 is LGHNT and CDR2 is FRNRAP. After removal of 4 bases from V and 5 bases from J, the junction contained 6 bases not matched to a gene. In DNA form, the CDR3 reads TGTGCTAGTGGTTCAGGACTAGCCGGAACCGGGGAGCTGTTTTTT. It translates to CASGSGLAGTGELFF.

This clonotype was counted ten times or more. The chain links TRBV15 to TRBJ1-6; D is possibly TRBD1 (5 bases). The germline V gene encodes CDR1 LNHNV and CDR2 YYDKDF (reference sequence). Between the trimmed V and J ends, which lost 2 bases and 9 bases, there was a span of 14 bases. The CDR3 has 15 residues. Written as DNA, the CDR3 is TGTGCCACCAGCAGAAAACGAGACAGCCTTTCACCCCTCCACTTT. Amino acid sequence: CATSRKRDSLSPLHF.

There are a few counts of this clonotype. J is TRBJ2-3 and V is TRBV27; D is undetermined. The length of the CDR3 is 14 residues. The V end lost 3 bases, the J end lost 1 base, and 8 bases lay between the germline ends. Germline V lookup: CDR1 MNHEY, CDR2 SMNVEV (reference sequence). CDR3 in amino acids: CASSFYEGTDTQYF. CDR3 DNA: TGTGCCAGCAGTTTTTATGAGGGCACAGATACGCAGTATTTT.

The table lists this clonotype with many counts. The chain joins TRBV14 to TRBJ1-1; D unresolved. Trimming pared 3 bases from V and 0 bases from J, leaving 14 bases between. Germline V gene sequence: CDR1 SGHDN, CDR2 FVKESK. This CDR3 contains 16 residues. CDR3 DNA: TGTGCCAGCAGCCAGTATCGGGGAACCATGAACACTGAAGCTTTCTTT. Amino acid sequence: CASSQYRGTMNTEAFF.